These T cell receptor beta chains were read from a single sample in a study of human T cells and chemical hapten exposure. TCRdb passed the RACE reads through MiXCR, listing each CDR3 protein once. The repertoire holds under 400,000 distinct CDR3 sequences, about 5.1% seen once, with roughly 2.6% in the top ten. The material was whole blood, obtained in connection with sensitization to the hapten diphenylcyclopropenone (DPC). These receptors were taken from a woman in her fifties or sixties with alopecia areata. Some clones in this sample may be carry-over from other donors' samples. Each CDR3 is given without its conserved first and last residue. Size is stated for part of the rows, as once, few or many counts, or as a class when the clone is expanded.

size	V	J	CDR3
.	TRBV7-2	TRBJ2-3	ASTQWGTDTQY
many	TRBV29-1	TRBJ2-1	SVATGLIYNEQF
.	TRBV11-2	TRBJ2-3	ASSLDRSSGGHTQY
.	TRBV4-1	TRBJ2-3	ASSQDVRGTDTQY
few	TRBV10-3	TRBJ2-7	AISPGQVTYEQY
.	TRBV28	TRBJ2-6	ASRPFGGGANVLT
many	TRBV20-1	TRBJ2-7	SARDPSGPREQY
few	TRBV12-3/TRBV12-4	TRBJ1-1	ASSRSSWAF
many	TRBV3-1	TRBJ1-2	ASSQGPDYGYT
.	TRBV29-1	TRBJ2-5	SVDGPKRGETQY
few	TRBV12-3/TRBV12-4	TRBJ1-5	ASTRRQGPNQPQH
many	TRBV5-4	TRBJ2-1	ASSLAGGKNEQF
few	TRBV12-3/TRBV12-4	TRBJ2-7	ASRRTSGGSYEQY
few	TRBV6-5	TRBJ2-2	ASSYNLGQTGELF
.	TRBV14	TRBJ2-2	ASSQDRGATGELF
many	TRBV11-2	TRBJ2-5	ASSKGNQETQY
many	TRBV7-2	TRBJ2-5	ASSLAHQETQY
many	TRBV12-3/TRBV12-4	TRBJ2-1	ASSFEPREQF
many	TRBV14	TRBJ2-3	ASSQQGDTQY
many	TRBV29-1	TRBJ2-3	SATPTDTQY
.	TRBV7-9	TRBJ1-6	ASSLGTGIRSSPLH
few	TRBV19	TRBJ1-5	ASSREMGGNQPQH
.	TRBV4-1	TRBJ2-1	ASSRVTSGGPNNEQF
many	TRBV7-2	TRBJ2-3	ASKETVSTDTQY
many	TRBV10-2	TRBJ2-1	ASIGTSGARGNYNEQF
.	TRBV28	TRBJ2-1	ASSPRLAGGNEQF
many	TRBV7-2	TRBJ2-7	ASSSPTPEGAGEQY
many	TRBV7-2	TRBJ2-3	ASSTGQGGSTDTQY
.	TRBV7-6	TRBJ2-7	ASSEGGAASYEQY
few	TRBV14	TRBJ1-1	ASSLAGEGTEAF
few	TRBV4-2	TRBJ2-7	ASSQDFALGNYEQY
many	TRBV24-1	TRBJ2-7	ATSDPATGLPYEQY
.	TRBV20-1	TRBJ2-1	SAPERGGIDEQF